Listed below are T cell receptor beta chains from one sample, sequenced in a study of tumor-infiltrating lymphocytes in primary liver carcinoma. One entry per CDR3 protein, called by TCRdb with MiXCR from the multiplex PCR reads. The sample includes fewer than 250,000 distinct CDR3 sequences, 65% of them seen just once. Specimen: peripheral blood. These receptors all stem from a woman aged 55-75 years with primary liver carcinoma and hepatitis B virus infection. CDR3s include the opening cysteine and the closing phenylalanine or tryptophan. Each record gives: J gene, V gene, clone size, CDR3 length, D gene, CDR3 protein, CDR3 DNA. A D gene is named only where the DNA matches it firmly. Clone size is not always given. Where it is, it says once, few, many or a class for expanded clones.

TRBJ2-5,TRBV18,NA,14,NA,CASSPVRYQETQYF,TGTGCCAGCTCACCGGTTCGGTACCAAGAGACCCAGTACTTC
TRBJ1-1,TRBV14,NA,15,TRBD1,CASSPTGTGRLEAFF,TGTGCCAGCAGCCCCACCGGGACAGGGAGGTTGGAAGCTTTCTTT
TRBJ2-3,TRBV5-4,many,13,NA,CASRKTGPDTQYF,TGTGCCAGCCGTAAAACAGGGCCAGATACGCAGTATTTT
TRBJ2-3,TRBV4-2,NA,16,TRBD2,CASSQAGGRVTDTQYF,TGTGCCAGCAGCCAAGCTGGCGGGAGGGTGACAGATACGCAGTATTTT
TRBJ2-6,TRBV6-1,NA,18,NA,CASIPRGPRDSGANVLTF,TGTGCCAGCATCCCTAGGGGACCGCGAGACTCTGGGGCCAACGTCCTGACTTTC
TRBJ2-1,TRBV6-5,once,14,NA,CASGRGAVGYEQFF,TGTGCCAGCGGACGGGGGGCCGTGGGGTATGAGCAGTTCTTC
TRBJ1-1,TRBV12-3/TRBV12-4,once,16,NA,CASSLLGGLRNTEAFF,TGTGCCAGCAGTTTATTGGGGGGATTACGGAACACTGAAGCTTTCTTT
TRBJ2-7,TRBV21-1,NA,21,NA,CASSKPNLTGLAGESSYEQYF,TGTGCCAGCAGCAAACCGAATCTTACGGGACTAGCGGGGGAAAGCTCCTACGAGCAGTACTTC
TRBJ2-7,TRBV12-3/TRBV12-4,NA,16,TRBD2,CASSSAGLAGDYEQYF,TGTGCCAGCAGCTCCGCAGGACTAGCGGGAGATTACGAGCAGTACTTC
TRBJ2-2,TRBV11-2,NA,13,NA,CTSGLDRTGELFF,TGTACCAGCGGTTTAGATAGGACTGGGGAGCTGTTTTTT
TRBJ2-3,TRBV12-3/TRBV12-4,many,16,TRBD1,CASSDDRGRGTDTQYF,TGTGCCAGCAGTGATGACAGGGGGCGAGGCACAGATACGCAGTATTTT
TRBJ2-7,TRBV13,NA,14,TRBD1,CVSSTGQGGDEQYF,TGTGTCAGCAGCACGGGACAGGGGGGAGACGAGCAGTACTTC
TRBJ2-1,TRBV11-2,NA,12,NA,CASSPGGTGEFF,TGTGCCAGCAGCCCTGGTGGAACGGGGGAGTTCTTC
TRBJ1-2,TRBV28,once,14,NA,CASSLAGAGCGCTF,TGTGCCAGCAGTCTCGCCGGGGCAGGATGTGGCTGCACCTTC
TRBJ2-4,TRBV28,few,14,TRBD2,CASSSTSGSFLQYF,TGTGCCAGCAGTTCGACTAGCGGGAGCTTCCTTCAGTACTTC
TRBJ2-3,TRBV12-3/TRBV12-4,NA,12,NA,CASSSRRHHQYF,TGTGCCAGCAGTTCACGGAGGCACCATCAGTATTTT
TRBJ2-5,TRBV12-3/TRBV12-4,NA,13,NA,CASSFDSCRAQYF,TGTGCCAGCAGTTTCGACAGCTGTCGGGCCCAGTACTTC
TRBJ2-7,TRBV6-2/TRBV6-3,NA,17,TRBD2,CVSSYSTVGGSWHEQYF,TGTGTCAGCAGTTACTCGACCGTTGGCGGGAGTTGGCACGAGCAGTACTTC
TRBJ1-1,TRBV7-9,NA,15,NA,CVSSLSGAGLSEAFF,TGTGTCAGCAGCTTGTCAGGGGCTGGTCTATCTGAAGCTTTCTTT
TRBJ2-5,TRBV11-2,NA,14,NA,CASGPTGRKETQYF,TGTGCCAGCGGCCCAACCGGCCGCAAAGAGACTCAGTACTTC
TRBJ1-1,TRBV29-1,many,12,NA,CSVRWGATEAFF,TGCAGCGTTCGATGGGGCGCGACTGAAGCTTTCTTT
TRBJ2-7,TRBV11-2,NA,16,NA,CASSPLTALNSYEQYF,TGTGCCAGCAGCCCACTGACAGCACTAAACTCCTACGAGCAGTACTTT
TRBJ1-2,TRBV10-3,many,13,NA,CAISDGHLGGYTF,TGTGCCATCAGTGACGGACACTTGGGGGGCTACACCTTC
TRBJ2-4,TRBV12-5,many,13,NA,CASGGPSKNIQYF,TGTGCTAGTGGGGGCCCTTCCAAAAACATTCAGTACTTC
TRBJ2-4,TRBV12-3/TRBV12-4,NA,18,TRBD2,CASSFGTSGILAKNIQYF,TGTGCCAGCAGTTTCGGGACTAGCGGGATCTTAGCCAAAAACATTCAGTACTTC
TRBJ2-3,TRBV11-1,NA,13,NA,CASNWDRTDTQCF,TGTGCCAGCAACTGGGACCGAACAGATACGCAGTGTTTT
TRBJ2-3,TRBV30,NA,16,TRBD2,CAWRDLAGGNTDTQYF,TGTGCCTGGAGAGATCTAGCGGGAGGGAACACAGATACGCAGTATTTT
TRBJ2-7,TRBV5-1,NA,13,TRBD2,CASSQGLSYEQHF,TGCGCCAGCAGCCAGGGACTATCCTACGAGCAGCACTTC
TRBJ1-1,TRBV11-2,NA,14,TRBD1,CASGFRDRDTEAFF,TGTGCCAGCGGCTTTAGAGACAGGGACACTGAAGCTTTCTTT
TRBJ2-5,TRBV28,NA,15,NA,CASSSARGGWETQYF,TGTGCCAGCAGTTCCGCTCGTGGTGGGTGGGAGACCCAGTACTTC
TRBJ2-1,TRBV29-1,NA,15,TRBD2,CSVDSGTSGCNEQFF,TGCAGCGTTGACTCCGGGACTAGCGGCTGCAATGAGCAGTTCTTC
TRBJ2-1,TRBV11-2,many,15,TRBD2,CASTQTTSGSGEQFF,TGTGCCAGCACCCAGACGACTAGCGGGAGTGGTGAGCAGTTCTTC
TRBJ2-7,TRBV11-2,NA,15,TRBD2,CASPQTSGLAYEQYF,TGTGCCAGCCCTCAGACTAGCGGGCTCGCCTACGAGCAGTACTTC
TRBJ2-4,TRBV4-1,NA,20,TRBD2,CASSQESPSGRVGLGNTQYF,TGCGCCAGCAGCCAAGAGTCCCCTAGCGGGAGGGTAGGGCTAGGAAACACTCAGTACTTC
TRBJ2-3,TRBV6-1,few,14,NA,CASSDSKTTLFQYF,TGTGCCAGTAGTGACAGTAAGACTACCCTTTTTCAGTATTTT
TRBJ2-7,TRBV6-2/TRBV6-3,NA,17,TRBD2,CVSSYSTVSGSWHEQYF,TGTGTCAGCAGCTACTCGACCGTTAGCGGGAGTTGGCACGAGCAGTACTTC
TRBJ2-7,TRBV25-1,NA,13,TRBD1,CASTGQGMIEQYF,TGTGCCAGCACGGGACAGGGGATGATCGAGCAGTACTTC
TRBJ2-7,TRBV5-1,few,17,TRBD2,CASSLGLAGAKAYEQYF,TGCGCCAGCAGCTTGGGGCTAGCGGGAGCTAAAGCCTACGAGCAGTACTTC
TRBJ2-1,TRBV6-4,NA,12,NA,CASSDRGSLTFF,TGTGCCAGCAGTGATAGAGGGAGCTTGACCTTCTTC
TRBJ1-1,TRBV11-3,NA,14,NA,CASSYEQGVAGAVF,TGTGCCAGCAGCTATGAACAGGGAGTGGCTGGAGCTGTCTTT
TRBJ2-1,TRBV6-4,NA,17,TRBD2,CASPPGTSGRAYNEQFF,TGTGCCAGCCCCCCCGGGACTAGCGGGAGGGCTTACAATGAGCAGTTCTTC
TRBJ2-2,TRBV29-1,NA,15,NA,CSVESGGANTSELFF,TGCAGCGTTGAATCGGGGGGCGCGAACACCAGTGAGCTGTTTTTT
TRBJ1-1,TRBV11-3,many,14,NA,CASSSGTLNTEAFF,TGTGCCAGCAGCTCCGGGACCCTGAACACTGAAGCTTTCTTT
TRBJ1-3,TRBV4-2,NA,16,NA,CACSQADRVAGNTIYF,TGTGCCTGCAGCCAAGCCGACCGGGTGGCTGGAAACACCATATATTTT
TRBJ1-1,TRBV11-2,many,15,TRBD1,CASSLTGGRVTEAFF,TGTGCCAGCAGCTTAACAGGGGGCAGGGTGACTGAAGCTTTCTTT
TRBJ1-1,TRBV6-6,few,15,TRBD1,CASSNSGGGDTEAFF,TGTGCCAGCAGTAACTCAGGGGGCGGGGACACTGAAGCTTTCTTT
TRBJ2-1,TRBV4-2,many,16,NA,CASSLSVGSSYNEQFF,TGTGCCAGCAGCCTTAGCGTTGGGAGCTCCTACAATGAGCAGTTCTTC
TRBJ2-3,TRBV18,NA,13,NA,CASSPPSTDTQYF,TGTGCCAGCTCACCACCCTCCACAGATACGCAGTATTTT
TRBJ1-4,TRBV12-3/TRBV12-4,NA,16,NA,CASSLVPLRAAEILFF,TGTGCCAGCAGTTTGGTACCACTACGGGCTGCTGAAATACTGTTTTTT
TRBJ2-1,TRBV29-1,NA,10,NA,CSLGVFEQFF,TGCAGCCTGGGGGTCTTTGAGCAGTTCTTC
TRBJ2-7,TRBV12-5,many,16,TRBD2,CASGTGTSGRAYEQYF,TGTGCTAGTGGCACCGGGACTAGCGGGAGAGCCTACGAGCAGTACTTC